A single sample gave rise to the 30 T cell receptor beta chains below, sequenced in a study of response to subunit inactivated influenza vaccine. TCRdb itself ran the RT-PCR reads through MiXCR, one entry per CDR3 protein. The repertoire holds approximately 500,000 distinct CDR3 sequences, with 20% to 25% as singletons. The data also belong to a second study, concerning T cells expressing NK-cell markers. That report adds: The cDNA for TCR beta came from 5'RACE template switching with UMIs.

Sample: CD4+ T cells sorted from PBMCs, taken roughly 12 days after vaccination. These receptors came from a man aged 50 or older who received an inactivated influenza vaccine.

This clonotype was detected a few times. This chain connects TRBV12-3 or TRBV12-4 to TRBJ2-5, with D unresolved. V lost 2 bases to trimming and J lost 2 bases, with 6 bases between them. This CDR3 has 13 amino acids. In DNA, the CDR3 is TGTGCCAGCAGTTTATATGGTCAAGAGACCCAGTACTTC. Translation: CASSLYGQETQYF.

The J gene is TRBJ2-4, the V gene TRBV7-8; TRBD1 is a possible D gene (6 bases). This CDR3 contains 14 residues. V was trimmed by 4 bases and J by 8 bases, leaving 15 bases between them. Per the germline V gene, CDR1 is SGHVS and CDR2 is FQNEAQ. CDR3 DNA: TGTGCCAGCAGCTCCCTTTTCAGGGGCGACATTCAGTACTTC. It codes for CASSSLFRGDIQYF.

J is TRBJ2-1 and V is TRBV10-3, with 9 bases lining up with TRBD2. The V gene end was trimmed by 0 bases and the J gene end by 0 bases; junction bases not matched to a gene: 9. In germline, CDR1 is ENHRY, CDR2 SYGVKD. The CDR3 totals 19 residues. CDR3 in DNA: TGTGCCATCAGTGAGTCGAGCGGGAGGCCCTTAAGCTCCTACAATGAGCAGTTCTTC. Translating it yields CAISESSGRPLSSYNEQFF.

The CDR3 coding sequence is TGCGCCAGCAGCTTGGCCGGACAGAGAGAGGGCTACACCTTC. Its protein product is CASSLAGQREGYTF. The chain has TRBV5-1 and TRBJ1-2; possibly TRBD1 for D (6 bases). V was clipped by 0 bases and J by 8 bases, with 14 bases between them. CDR1 is SGHRS, CDR2 YFSETQ, per germline. This CDR3 is 14 amino acids long.

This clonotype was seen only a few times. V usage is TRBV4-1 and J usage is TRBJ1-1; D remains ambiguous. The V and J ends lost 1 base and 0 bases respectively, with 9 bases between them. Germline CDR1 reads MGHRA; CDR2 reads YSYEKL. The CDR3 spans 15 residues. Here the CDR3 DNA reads TGCGCCAGCAGCCAAGTCCCCGCGATGAACACTGAAGCTTTCTTT. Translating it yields CASSQVPAMNTEAFF.

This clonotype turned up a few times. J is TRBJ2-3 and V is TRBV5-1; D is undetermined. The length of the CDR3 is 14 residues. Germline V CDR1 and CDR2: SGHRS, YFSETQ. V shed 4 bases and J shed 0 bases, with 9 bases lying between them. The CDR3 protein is CASSEDTSTDTQYF. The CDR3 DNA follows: TGCGCCAGCAGCGAAGATACAAGCACAGATACGCAGTATTTT.

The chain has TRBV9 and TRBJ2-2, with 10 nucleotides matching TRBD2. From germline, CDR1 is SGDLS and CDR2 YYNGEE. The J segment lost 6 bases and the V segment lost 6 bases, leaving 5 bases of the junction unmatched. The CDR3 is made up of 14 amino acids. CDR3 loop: CASKSSGRAGELFF. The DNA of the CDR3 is TGTGCCAGCAAGTCTAGCGGGAGAGCCGGGGAGCTGTTTTTT.

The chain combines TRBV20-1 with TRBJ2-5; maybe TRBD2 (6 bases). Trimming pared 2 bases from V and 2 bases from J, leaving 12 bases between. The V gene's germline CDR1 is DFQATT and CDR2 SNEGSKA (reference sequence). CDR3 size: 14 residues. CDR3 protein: CSARKNRGQETQYF. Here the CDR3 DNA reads TGCAGTGCTAGAAAAAACCGGGGGCAAGAGACCCAGTACTTC.

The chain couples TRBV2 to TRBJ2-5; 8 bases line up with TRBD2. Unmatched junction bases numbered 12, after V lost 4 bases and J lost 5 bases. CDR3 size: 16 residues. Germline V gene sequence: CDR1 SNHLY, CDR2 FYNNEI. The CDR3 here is CASSGFGGDLDETQYF. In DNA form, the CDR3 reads TGTGCCAGCAGTGGGTTCGGGGGGGACCTCGACGAGACCCAGTACTTC.

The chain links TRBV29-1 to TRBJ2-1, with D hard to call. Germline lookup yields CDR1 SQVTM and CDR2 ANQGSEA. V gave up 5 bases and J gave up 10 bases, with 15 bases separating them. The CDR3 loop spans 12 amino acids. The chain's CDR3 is CSVRKTSLEQFF. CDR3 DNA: TGCAGCGTTCGAAAAACATCGCTCGAGCAGTTCTTC.

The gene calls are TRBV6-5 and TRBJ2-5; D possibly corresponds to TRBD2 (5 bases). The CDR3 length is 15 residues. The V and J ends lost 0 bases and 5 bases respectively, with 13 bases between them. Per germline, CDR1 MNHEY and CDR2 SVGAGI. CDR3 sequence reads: CASSYSKGGVETQYF. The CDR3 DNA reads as TGTGCCAGCAGTTACTCGAAAGGAGGAGTTGAGACCCAGTACTTC.

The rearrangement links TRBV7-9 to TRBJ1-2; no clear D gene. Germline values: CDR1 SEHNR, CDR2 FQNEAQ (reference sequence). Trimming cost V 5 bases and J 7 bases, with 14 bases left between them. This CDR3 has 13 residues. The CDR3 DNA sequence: TGTGCCAGCAGCCCCCCGGGTCCCTCTGGCTACACCTTC. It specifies CASSPPGPSGYTF.

CDR3 region: CASSLLDRAQPQHF. The CDR3 coding sequence is TGTGCCAGCAGCTTACTAGACAGGGCTCAGCCCCAGCATTTT. The chain combines TRBV7-2 with TRBJ1-5; 7 bases align to TRBD1. Germline CDR1 SGHTA, CDR2 FQGNSA. The CDR3 extends over 14 amino acids. V gave up 2 bases and J gave up 6 bases; unmatched junction bases: 4.

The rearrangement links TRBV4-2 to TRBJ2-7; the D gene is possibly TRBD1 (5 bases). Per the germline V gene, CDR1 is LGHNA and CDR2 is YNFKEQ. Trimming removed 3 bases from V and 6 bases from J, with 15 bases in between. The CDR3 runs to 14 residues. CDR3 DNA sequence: TGTGCCAGCAGCCAGTCCATAACAGGATCCGAGCAGTACTTC. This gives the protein CASSQSITGSEQYF.

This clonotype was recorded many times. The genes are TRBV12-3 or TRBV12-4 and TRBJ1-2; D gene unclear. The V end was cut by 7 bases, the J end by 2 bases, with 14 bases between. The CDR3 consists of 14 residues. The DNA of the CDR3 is TGTGCCAGCACCCCCTGGGCCCAGAACTATGGCTACACCTTC. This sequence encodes CASTPWAQNYGYTF.

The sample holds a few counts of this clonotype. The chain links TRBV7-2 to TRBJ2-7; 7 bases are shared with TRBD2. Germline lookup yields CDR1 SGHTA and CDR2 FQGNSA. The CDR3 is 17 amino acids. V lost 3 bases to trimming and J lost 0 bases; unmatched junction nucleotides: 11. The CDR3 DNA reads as TGTGCCAGCAGCTTCGACGGGGGGTCTAGGAGCTCCTACGAGCAGTACTTC. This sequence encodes CASSFDGGSRSSYEQYF. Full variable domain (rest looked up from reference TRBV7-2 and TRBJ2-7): GAGVSQSPSNKVTEKGKDVELRCDPISGHTALYWYRQSLGQGLEFLIYFQGNSAPDKSGLPSDRFSAERTGGSVSTLTIQRTQQEDSAVYLCASSFDGGSRSSYEQYFGPGTRLTVT.

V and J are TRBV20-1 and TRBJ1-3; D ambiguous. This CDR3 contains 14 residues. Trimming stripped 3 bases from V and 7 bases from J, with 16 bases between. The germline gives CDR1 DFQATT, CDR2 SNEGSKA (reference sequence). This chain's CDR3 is CSARFQDGFNTIYF. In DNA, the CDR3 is TGCAGTGCTAGGTTCCAGGACGGGTTCAACACCATATATTTT.

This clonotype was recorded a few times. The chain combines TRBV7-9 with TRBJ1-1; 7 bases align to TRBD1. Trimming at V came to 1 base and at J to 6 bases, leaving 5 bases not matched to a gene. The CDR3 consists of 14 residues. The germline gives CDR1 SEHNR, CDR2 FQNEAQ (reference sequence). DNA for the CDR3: TGTGCCAGCAGCTTAGGACAGGGTTTCGCTGAAGCTTTCTTT. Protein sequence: CASSLGQGFAEAFF.

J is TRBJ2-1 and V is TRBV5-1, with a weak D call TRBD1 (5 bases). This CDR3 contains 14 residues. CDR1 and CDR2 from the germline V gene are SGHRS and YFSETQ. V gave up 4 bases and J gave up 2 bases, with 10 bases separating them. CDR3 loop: CASSKAGTYNEQFF. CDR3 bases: TGCGCCAGCAGCAAGGCAGGGACCTACAATGAGCAGTTCTTC.

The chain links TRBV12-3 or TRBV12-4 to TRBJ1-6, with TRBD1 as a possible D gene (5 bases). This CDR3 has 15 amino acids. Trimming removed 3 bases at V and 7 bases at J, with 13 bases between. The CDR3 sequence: CASSFGGTRNSPLHF. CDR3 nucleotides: TGTGCCAGCAGTTTCGGTGGGACTCGGAATTCACCCCTCCACTTT.

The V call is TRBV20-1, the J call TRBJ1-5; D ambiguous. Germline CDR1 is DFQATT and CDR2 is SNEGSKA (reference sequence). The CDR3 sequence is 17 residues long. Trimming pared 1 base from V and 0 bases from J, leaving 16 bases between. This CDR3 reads CSARGGLLGYSNQPQHF. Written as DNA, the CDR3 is TGCAGTGCTAGAGGTGGCCTTCTGGGATATAGCAATCAGCCCCAGCATTTT.

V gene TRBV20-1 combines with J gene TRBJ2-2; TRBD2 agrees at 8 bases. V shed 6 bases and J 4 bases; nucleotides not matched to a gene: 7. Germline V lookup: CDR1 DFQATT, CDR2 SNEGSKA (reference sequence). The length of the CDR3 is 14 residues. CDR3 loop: CSAPRGVGTGELFF. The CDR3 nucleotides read TGCAGTGCACCGCGGGGGGTTGGCACCGGGGAGCTGTTTTTT.

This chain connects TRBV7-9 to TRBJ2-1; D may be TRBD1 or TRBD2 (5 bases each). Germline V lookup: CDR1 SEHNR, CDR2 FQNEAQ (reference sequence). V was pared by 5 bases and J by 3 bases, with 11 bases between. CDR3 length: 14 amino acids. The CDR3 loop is CASSGDRNYNEQFF. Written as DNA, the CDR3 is TGTGCCAGCAGCGGGGACCGAAACTACAATGAGCAGTTCTTC. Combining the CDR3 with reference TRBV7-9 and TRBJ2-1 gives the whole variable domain DTGVSQNPRHKITKRGQNVTFRCDPISEHNRLYWYRQTLGQGPEFLTYFQNEAQLEKSRLLSDRFSAERPKGSFSTLEIQRTEQGDSAMYLCASSGDRNYNEQFFGPGTRLTVL.

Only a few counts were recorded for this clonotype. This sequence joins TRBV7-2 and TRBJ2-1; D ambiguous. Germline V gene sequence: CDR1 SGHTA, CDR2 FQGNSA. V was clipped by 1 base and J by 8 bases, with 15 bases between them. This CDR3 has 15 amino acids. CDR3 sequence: CASSLGPGFIDEQFF. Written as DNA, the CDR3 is TGTGCCAGCAGCTTAGGCCCGGGTTTCATAGATGAGCAGTTCTTC.

The CDR3 is CASSDEGQGAREKLFF. Here the CDR3 DNA reads TGTGCCAGCAGTGACGAGGGACAGGGGGCGCGTGAAAAACTGTTTTTT. The V call is TRBV12-3 or TRBV12-4, the J call TRBJ1-4; 12 nucleotides line up with TRBD1. The CDR3 consists of 16 residues. Trimming removed 5 bases from V and 7 bases from J; junction bases left unmatched: 8.

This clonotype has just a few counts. Here the CDR3 DNA reads TGTGCCAGCAGCCAAGAAGTAGTGGCAGGGGCGAACACTGAAGCTTTCTTT. It encodes CASSQEVVAGANTEAFF. This chain connects TRBV4-2 to TRBJ1-1; D might be TRBD1 (6 bases). The CDR3 spans 17 residues. V lost 0 bases and J lost 1, with 15 bases in between. The germline CDR1 and CDR2 sequences are LGHNA and YNFKEQ.

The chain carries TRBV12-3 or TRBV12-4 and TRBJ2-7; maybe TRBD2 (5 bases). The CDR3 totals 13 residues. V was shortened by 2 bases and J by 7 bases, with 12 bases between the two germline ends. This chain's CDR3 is CASSLRGGGEQYF. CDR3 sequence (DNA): TGTGCCAGCAGTTTACGGGGTGGTGGTGAGCAGTACTTC.

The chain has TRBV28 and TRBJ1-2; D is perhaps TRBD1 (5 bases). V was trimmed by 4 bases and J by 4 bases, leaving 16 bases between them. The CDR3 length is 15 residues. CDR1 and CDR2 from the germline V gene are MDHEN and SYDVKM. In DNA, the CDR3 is TGTGCCAGCAGTTCCTCTTACGGACAAAGCTATGGCTACACCTTC. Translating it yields CASSSSYGQSYGYTF.

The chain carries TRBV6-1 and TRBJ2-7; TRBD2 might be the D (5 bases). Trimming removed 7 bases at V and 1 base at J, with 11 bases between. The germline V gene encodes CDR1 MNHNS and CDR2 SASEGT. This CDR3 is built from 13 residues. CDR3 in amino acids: CASTRRQSYEQYF. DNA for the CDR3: TGTGCCAGCACCCGGAGGCAGTCCTACGAGCAGTACTTC.

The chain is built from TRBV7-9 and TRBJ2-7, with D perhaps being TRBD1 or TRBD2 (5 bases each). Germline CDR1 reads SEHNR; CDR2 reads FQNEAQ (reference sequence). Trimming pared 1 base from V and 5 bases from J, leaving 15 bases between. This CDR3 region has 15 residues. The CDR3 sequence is CASSLGGAGTHEQYF. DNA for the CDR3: TGTGCCAGCAGCTTAGGTGGGGCAGGGACCCACGAGCAGTACTTC.